Listed here are 32 T cell receptor beta chains from one sample, sequenced in a study of cytomegalovirus exposure and HLA in healthy donors. The study ran its PCR with 60 Vbeta and 13 Jbeta primers. Here immunoSEQ multiplex PCR was the method, and the copy in TCRdb shows in-frame clones only, minus some. The table lists about 130,000 clones, 77% of them singletons. The sequencing input was PBMCs. These receptors were obtained from a woman aged 40 to 50 in good health and CMV-seropositive.

This clone has a single count. The gene calls are TRBV28 and TRBJ2-7; 14 bases fit TRBD2. This CDR3 spans 14 amino acids. Germline CDR1 is MDHEN and CDR2 is SYDVKM. J lost 10 bases, V lost 3 bases, and 5 bases had no gene match. CDR3 in amino acids: CASSLGLAGAYQYF. The CDR3 nucleotides are TGTGCCAGCAGTTTGGGACTAGCGGGAGCCTATCAGTACTTC.

V and J are TRBV5-6 and TRBJ1-1; D is perhaps TRBD1 (5 bases). Germline V CDR1 and CDR2: SGHDT, YYEEEE. V gave up 2 bases and J gave up 1 base, with 15 bases separating them. The CDR3 loop spans 16 amino acids. CDR3 protein: CASSFWVRGENTEAFF. In DNA form, the CDR3 reads TGTGCCAGCAGCTTTTGGGTAAGGGGTGAGAACACTGAAGCTTTCTTT.

This chain joins TRBV30 and TRBJ1-4; the match to TRBD1 covers 7 bases. The CDR3 is 19 residues long. The germline gives CDR1 GTSNPN, CDR2 SVGIG (reference sequence). The V segment lost 0 bases and the J segment 8 bases; nucleotides outside the gene matches: 21. The CDR3 DNA reads TGTGCCTGGAGTGTTTGGGGGGCCCCGCCTCAGGGGGATAAGGAAAAACTGTTTTTT. Translating it yields CAWSVWGAPPQGDKEKLFF.

The chain uses TRBV30 and TRBJ1-1; possible D gene TRBD1, 5 bases. The CDR3 extends over 13 amino acids. Germline V gives CDR1 GTSNPN, CDR2 SVGIG (reference sequence). Deletions cut 6 bases from V and 3 bases from J, with 14 bases between. The CDR3 region is CACRTRDYTEAFF. CDR3 bases: TGTGCCTGCAGGACCCGGGACTACACTGAAGCTTTCTTT.

The V and J genes are TRBV6-1 and TRBJ2-7, with D uncertain. Germline V CDR1 and CDR2: MNHNS, SASEGT. Trimming left V 7 bases short and J 2 bases short, with 9 bases between. This CDR3 spans 12 amino acids. Here the CDR3 reads CASTQQTYEQYF. CDR3 sequence (DNA): TGTGCCAGCACACAGCAAACCTACGAGCAGTACTTC.

This chain joins TRBV6-1 and TRBJ2-2; 9 bases fit TRBD2. Germline-derived CDR1 and CDR2 are MNHNS and SASEGT. The CDR3 has 15 residues. V gave up 4 bases and J gave up 2 bases; unmatched junction bases: 2. CDR3 region: CASSGLAGNTGELFF. CDR3 nucleotides: TGTGCCAGCAGTGGTCTAGCGGGAAACACCGGGGAGCTGTTTTTT.

This chain uses TRBV4-1 with TRBJ1-3; TRBD1 might be the D (5 bases). Per the germline V gene, CDR1 is MGHRA and CDR2 is YSYEKL. The CDR3 totals 22 residues. Trimming stripped 3 bases from V and 1 base from J, with 31 bases between. This chain's CDR3 is CASSQFVLGLRGTGFSGNTIYF. The DNA of the CDR3 is TGCGCCAGCAGCCAGTTCGTATTAGGACTTAGAGGGACTGGCTTTTCTGGAAACACCATATATTTT.

This sequence joins TRBV4-1 and TRBJ1-1, with 7 bases matching TRBD1. CDR1 and CDR2 (germline): MGHRA, YSYEKL. Trimming removed 5 bases from V and 4 bases from J; junction bases left unmatched: 10. The CDR3 has 15 residues. The CDR3 reads CASSMQQGRPTEAFF. CDR3 in DNA: TGCGCCAGCAGCATGCAACAGGGGAGGCCCACTGAAGCTTTCTTT.

The rearrangement uses TRBV28 and TRBJ1-2; 10 nucleotides match TRBD1. Trimming removed 4 bases from V and 4 bases from J; junction bases left unmatched: 6. The CDR3 totals 15 residues. Germline CDR1 MDHEN, CDR2 SYDVKM. The CDR3: CASSSTGTGAYGYTF. The CDR3 nucleotides read TGTGCCAGCAGTTCCACCGGGACAGGGGCCTATGGCTACACCTTC.

V is TRBV18 and J is TRBJ2-5, with 15 nucleotides matching TRBD2. CDR3 size: 16 residues. Germline V CDR1 and CDR2: KGHSH, LQKENI. After removal of 4 bases from V and 4 bases from J, the junction contained 4 bases not matched to a gene. The CDR3 region has the DNA TGTGCCAGCTCACTTGGACTAGCGGGAGGGCGAGAGACCCAGTACTTC. Translation: CASSLGLAGGRETQYF.

V and J are TRBV6-5 and TRBJ2-2, with D possibly matching TRBD1 (5 bases). The germline V gene has CDR1 MNHEY and CDR2 SVGAGI. The ends were cut back, 2 bases at V and 3 bases at J, with 13 bases in the middle. The CDR3 is 16 amino acids. CDR3 coding DNA: TGTGCCAGCAGTTACGTAGGGGTAGAGTACACCGGGGAGCTGTTTTTT. This translates into CASSYVGVEYTGELFF.

This chain connects TRBV28 to TRBJ1-1; tentative D call: TRBD1 (5 bases). The V end was cut by 7 bases, the J end by 3 bases, with 12 bases between. Germline values: CDR1 MDHEN, CDR2 SYDVKM. This CDR3 is 13 amino acids long. This CDR3 is CASNAGGYTEAFF. In nucleotides, the CDR3 is TGTGCCAGCAACGCCGGGGGTTACACTGAAGCTTTCTTT.

The rearrangement uses TRBV28 and TRBJ2-1; 14 positions match TRBD2. V dropped 6 bases and J dropped 10; count of bases not matched to a gene: 8. Per germline, CDR1 MDHEN and CDR2 SYDVKM. The CDR3 is made up of 15 amino acids. CDR3: CASRTSGRGNREQFF. CDR3 nucleotides: TGTGCCAGCAGGACTAGCGGGAGGGGTAATCGGGAGCAGTTCTTC.

The chain employs TRBV27 and TRBJ1-1; the D is unclear. CDR1 and CDR2 from the germline V gene are MNHEY and SMNVEV (reference sequence). This CDR3 is built from 13 residues. V lost 5 bases and J lost 1, with 8 bases in between. The DNA for the CDR3 is TGTGCCAGCAGTATCGGAGAGAACACTGAAGCTTTCTTT. Amino acid sequence: CASSIGENTEAFF.

This clone was observed a few times. The chain uses TRBV28 and TRBJ2-7, with 8 bases fitting TRBD2. This CDR3 region has 13 residues. The ends lost 6 bases at V and 0 bases at J; junction bases unmatched: 1. In germline, CDR1 is MDHEN, CDR2 SYDVKM. CDR3 in amino acids: CASSGTSSYEQYF. The CDR3 region has the DNA TGTGCCAGCAGCGGGACTAGCTCCTACGAGCAGTACTTC.

The CDR3 reads CAFRDSLDGYTF. The CDR3 DNA follows: TGTGCCTTCCGGGACAGCCTGGATGGCTACACCTTC. This chain joins TRBV6-1 and TRBJ1-2; 7 positions agree with TRBD1. Germline V lookup: CDR1 MNHNS, CDR2 SASEGT. The V segment lost 11 bases and the J segment 6 bases; nucleotides outside the gene matches: 9. The CDR3 consists of 12 residues.

V gene TRBV19 combines with J gene TRBJ2-5; D is undetermined. Trimming left V 5 bases short and J 7 bases short, with 11 bases between. Germline V gene sequence: CDR1 LNHDA, CDR2 SQIVND (reference sequence). This CDR3 has 12 amino acids. The chain's CDR3 is CASSASPGTQYF. The CDR3 DNA reads as TGTGCCAGTAGTGCATCCCCCGGGACCCAGTACTTC. The full variable domain, in which reference TRBV19 and TRBJ2-5 provide the parts outside the CDR3, is DGGITQSPKYLFRKEGQNVTLSCEQNLNHDAMYWYRQDPGQGLRLIYYSQIVNDFQKGDIAEGYSVSREKKESFPLTVTSAQKNPTAFYLCASSASPGTQYFGPGTRLLVL.

The rearrangement uses TRBV7-3 and TRBJ2-3; D is perhaps TRBD2 (5 bases). The CDR3 loop spans 14 amino acids. Trimming took off 5 bases at V and 3 bases at J, with 12 bases between the two ends. Germline loops: CDR1 SGHTA, CDR2 FQGTGA. The CDR3: CASSQLGTTDTQYF. The CDR3 bases are TGTGCCAGCAGCCAACTAGGAACTACAGATACGCAGTATTTT. Together with reference TRBV7-3 and TRBJ2-3, the CDR3 gives the full variable domain: GAGVSQTPSNKVTEKGKYVELRCDPISGHTALYWYRQSLGQGPEFLIYFQGTGAADDSGLPNDRFFAVRPEGSVSTLKIQRTERGDSAVYLCASSQLGTTDTQYFGPGTRLTVL.

CDR3 in amino acids: CASKWTGTSNQPQHF. The CDR3 bases are TGTGCCAGTAAATGGACAGGGACAAGCAATCAGCCCCAGCATTTT. V usage is TRBV19 and J usage is TRBJ1-5; 8 bases align to TRBD1. Per the germline V gene, CDR1 is LNHDA and CDR2 is SQIVND (reference sequence). V shed 7 bases and J 1 base; nucleotides not matched to a gene: 6. The CDR3 is 15 amino acids.

The chain joins TRBV10-2 to TRBJ2-7, with 7 nucleotides matching TRBD2. CDR1 is WSHSY and CDR2 is SAAADI in the germline V gene. The CDR3 is 15 residues long. V shed 1 base, J shed 5 bases, and the junction held 8 bases outside the gene matches. DNA of the CDR3: TGCGCCAGCAGTGAGTACGGGATCGGGAGGAACGAGCAGTACTTC. This codes for CASSEYGIGRNEQYF.

The chain recombines TRBV11-2 with TRBJ2-3, with 9 bases identical to TRBD1. V dropped 5 bases and J dropped 4; count of bases not matched to a gene: 7. This CDR3 comprises 15 residues. Germline V CDR1 and CDR2: SGHAT, FQNNGV. CDR3 nucleotide sequence: TGTGCCAGCAGCAAAACAGGGGGCGCGGCAGATACGCAGTATTTT. Amino acids: CASSKTGGAADTQYF.

The J gene is TRBJ2-3, the V gene TRBV2; 9 bases line up with TRBD2. V shed 2 bases and J 6 bases; nucleotides not matched to a gene: 9. This CDR3 has 16 amino acids. Germline values: CDR1 SNHLY, CDR2 FYNNEI. CDR3 amino acids: CASSERREGFIDTQYF. The CDR3 bases are TGTGCCAGCAGTGAAAGGCGGGAGGGATTTATTGATACGCAGTATTTT. Combining the CDR3 with reference TRBV2 and TRBJ2-3 gives the whole variable domain EPEVTQTPSHQVTQMGQEVILRCVPISNHLYFYWYRQILGQKVEFLVSFYNNEISEKSEIFDDQFSVERPDGSNFTLKIRSTKLEDSAMYFCASSERREGFIDTQYFGPGTRLTVL.

CDR3 nucleotides: TGTGCCAGTAGTCCGGGGGAGGGCCGTGAGCAGTTCTTC. It encodes CASSPGEGREQFF. The chain has TRBV19 and TRBJ2-1; 7 bases are shared with TRBD2. The CDR3 has 13 amino acids. J lost 9 bases, V lost 5 bases, and 7 bases had no gene match. CDR1 LNHDA and CDR2 SQIVND come from the germline V gene (reference sequence).

The chain couples TRBV7-9 to TRBJ2-1; TRBD2 matches at 8 bases. The germline V gene encodes CDR1 SEHNR and CDR2 FQNEAQ (reference sequence). The junction had 3 bases not matched to a gene; V was cut back by 5 bases and J by 0 bases. The CDR3 runs 15 residues. CDR3 sequence: CASSPSGGSYNEQFF. The CDR3 DNA is TGTGCCAGCAGCCCCAGCGGGGGCTCCTACAATGAGCAGTTCTTC.

In its sample, this clone was seen a few times. The CDR3 DNA is TGTGCCAGCAGTCCGCCTCGGACAGGCCTGACCTACGAGCAGTACTTC. Translating gives CASSPPRTGLTYEQYF. V usage is TRBV27 and J usage is TRBJ2-7, with 7 bases that match TRBD1. J lost 2 bases, V lost 5 bases, and 12 bases had no gene match. The germline gives CDR1 MNHEY, CDR2 SMNVEV (reference sequence). CDR3 length equals 16 residues.

This sequence joins TRBV18 and TRBJ2-1, with 10 bases lining up with TRBD2. V dropped 4 bases and J dropped 9; count of bases not matched to a gene: 9. Per germline, CDR1 KGHSH and CDR2 LQKENI. CDR3 size: 15 residues. The CDR3 sequence: CASSQHASGSGEQFF. In DNA, the CDR3 is TGTGCCAGCTCACAGCATGCTAGCGGGAGTGGTGAGCAGTTCTTC.

The V call is TRBV7-6, the J call TRBJ1-2; the match to TRBD1 covers 8 bases. The CDR3 loop spans 13 amino acids. Germline lookup yields CDR1 SGHVS and CDR2 FNYEAQ. Unmatched junction bases numbered 4, after V lost 4 bases and J lost 6 bases. The CDR3 sequence: CASSSGQEDGYTF. CDR3 nucleotides: TGTGCCAGCAGCTCGGGACAGGAGGATGGCTACACCTTC.

The chain has TRBV7-3 and TRBJ2-3; 11 positions match TRBD1. The CDR3 has 15 amino acids. Trimming cost V 4 bases and J 6 bases; bases outside gene matches: 6. Germline V CDR1 and CDR2: SGHTA, FQGTGA. The CDR3 here is CASSWTGGAGDTQYF. The CDR3 DNA is TGTGCCAGCAGCTGGACAGGGGGCGCGGGGGATACGCAGTATTTT.

The CDR3 DNA follows: TGCGCCAGCAGCTTGGGGAGGGTCGGTACGCAGTATTTT. It specifies CASSLGRVGTQYF. The V call is TRBV5-1, the J call TRBJ2-3; D possibly corresponds to TRBD2 (6 bases). This CDR3 spans 13 amino acids. CDR1 and CDR2 (germline): SGHRS, YFSETQ. The V end was cut by 0 bases, the J end by 8 bases, with 10 bases between.

The chain carries TRBV4-1 and TRBJ2-5; D call uncertain. The CDR3 runs to 13 residues. CDR1 MGHRA and CDR2 YSYEKL come from the germline V gene. V shed 2 bases and J shed 5 bases, with 9 bases lying between them. CDR3 DNA: TGCGCCAGCAGCCAATACTCCCGGGAGACCCAGTACTTC. Its protein product is CASSQYSRETQYF.

The rearrangement uses TRBV5-1 and TRBJ2-2; weak D call: TRBD1 (6 bases). The CDR3 runs 15 residues. Germline assignment: CDR1 SGHRS and CDR2 YFSETQ. V lost 2 bases to trimming and J lost 4 bases, with 12 bases between them. The CDR3 spells CASSLGGPSTGELFF. The CDR3 coding sequence is TGCGCCAGCAGCTTAGGGGGACCCAGCACCGGGGAGCTGTTTTTT.

The chain links TRBV10-3 to TRBJ1-2; 11 nucleotides align to TRBD1. Per germline, CDR1 ENHRY and CDR2 SYGVKD. The CDR3 is 14 amino acids. The J segment lost 6 bases and the V segment lost 4 bases, leaving 4 bases of the junction unmatched. DNA for the CDR3: TGTGCCATCAGTGCGCCGGGACAGGGGGATGGCTACACCTTC. Its translation: CAISAPGQGDGYTF.